The 14 T cell receptor beta chains below were found in one sample sequenced in a study of technical replicates of blood from several donors. Produced via immunoSEQ multiplex PCR; TCRdb's table is partial and in-frame only. The table includes just under 85,000 clones, 90% to 95% detected once. The sequenced sample was T cells isolated from PBMCs. These receptors originate from a human donor in good health.

For this clone: Other DNA sequences in this sample translate to the same CDR3. The chain has TRBV25-1 and TRBJ1-1, with 10 bases identical to TRBD1. Looked up from germline, CDR1 is MGHDK and CDR2 is SYGVNS. V lost 4 bases, J lost 7 bases, and 9 bases stayed unmatched. The CDR3 length is 15 residues. CDR3 sequence (DNA): TGTGCCAGCAGTGCCAGGCGGGACAGGGGAGGTGAAGCTTTCTTT. This sequence encodes CASSARRDRGGEAFF.

V usage is TRBV5-4 and J usage is TRBJ1-6; 8 bases are a match to TRBD1. This CDR3 is built from 16 residues. V gave up 5 bases and J gave up 4 bases; unmatched junction bases: 8. Germline V lookup: CDR1 SGHNT, CDR2 YYREEE (reference sequence). The CDR3 DNA sequence: TGTGCCAGCAGTTTAAACAGGGGGTCGTATAATTCACCCCTCCACTTT. Protein product: CASSLNRGSYNSPLHF.

The V call is TRBV2, the J call TRBJ2-2; possibly TRBD1 for D (6 bases). This CDR3 comprises 14 residues. CDR1 is SNHLY and CDR2 is FYNNEI in the germline V gene. V lost 5 bases to trimming and J lost 4 bases, with 11 bases between them. The CDR3: CASSRTDPTGELFF. CDR3 nucleotide sequence: TGTGCCAGCAGTAGGACAGACCCCACCGGGGAGCTGTTTTTT.

The CDR3 region is CASSPWGDEQFF. In DNA form, the CDR3 reads TGTGCCAGCAGCCCGTGGGGGGATGAGCAGTTCTTC. V and J are TRBV14 and TRBJ2-1, with a tentative D call TRBD2 (6 bases). This CDR3 has 12 amino acids. The germline CDR1 and CDR2 sequences are SGHDN and FVKESK. V was cut by 4 bases and J by 8 bases, with 9 bases left in between.

The gene calls are TRBV7-6 and TRBJ2-5, with TRBD2 identical over 7 bases. In germline, CDR1 is SGHVS, CDR2 FNYEAQ. Losses at the gene ends were 4 bases for V and 4 bases for J; bases not matched to a gene: 6. The CDR3 has 14 amino acids. CDR3 region: CASSSRLAPETQYF. The CDR3 DNA is TGTGCCAGCAGCTCCCGACTAGCTCCAGAGACCCAGTACTTC.

The genes are TRBV6-1 and TRBJ1-3; maybe TRBD1 (6 bases). CDR3 length equals 16 residues. The germline V and J ends were trimmed by 0 bases and 2 bases, with 11 bases remaining between them. CDR1 is MNHNS and CDR2 is SASEGT in the germline V gene. CDR3 bases: TGTGCCAGCAGTGAAGCGGGGGGGGCGGCTGGAAACACCATATATTTT. Encoded protein: CASSEAGGAAGNTIYF.

This clone has just a few counts. V gene TRBV5-1 combines with J gene TRBJ2-5, with D hard to call. This CDR3 comprises 11 residues. V gave up 1 base and J gave up 5 bases, with 3 bases separating them. In germline, CDR1 is SGHRS, CDR2 YFSETQ. The CDR3 spells CASSLSETQYF. DNA of the CDR3: TGCGCCAGCAGCTTGTCGGAGACCCAGTACTTC.

The chain is built from TRBV25-1 and TRBJ2-5; 7 bases agree with TRBD1. Germline CDR1 and CDR2: MGHDK and SYGVNS. V lost 6 bases and J lost 2; bases outside the gene matches: 9. The CDR3 length is 15 residues. In DNA form, the CDR3 reads TGTGCCAGCAGATCATCAGGACAGGCTCAAGAGACCCAGTACTTC. Protein product: CASRSSGQAQETQYF.

The chain recombines TRBV28 with TRBJ2-7; D is possibly TRBD2 (5 bases). Trimming removed 7 bases from V and 9 bases from J, with 16 bases in between. Germline V gene lookup returns CDR1 MDHEN and CDR2 SYDVKM. This CDR3 is 12 amino acids long. DNA of the CDR3: TGTGCCAGCACCCCCCCCGGAGGTGTGCAGTACTTC. This codes for CASTPPGGVQYF.

The chain combines TRBV19 with TRBJ1-6, with D maybe TRBD1 (5 bases). The CDR3 sequence is 15 residues long. Looked up from germline, CDR1 is LNHDA and CDR2 is SQIVND (reference sequence). The germline V and J ends were trimmed by 5 bases and 5 bases, with 13 bases remaining between them. The CDR3 DNA sequence: TGTGCCAGTAGTCCTGACAGATCCAATAATTCACCCCTCCACTTT. Amino acids: CASSPDRSNNSPLHF.

V and J are TRBV6-6 and TRBJ1-5, with a weak D call TRBD1 (5 bases). The V end was cut by 6 bases, the J end by 4 bases, with 16 bases between. The length of the CDR3 is 15 residues. Germline CDR1 reads MNHNY; CDR2 reads SVGAGI (reference sequence). DNA for the CDR3: TGTGCCAGCAGGGATCGGGCGGAGGGGAATCAGCCCCAGCATTTT. This codes for CASRDRAEGNQPQHF.

The chain is built from TRBV18 and TRBJ1-1; 8 positions agree with TRBD1. The CDR3 consists of 15 residues. The germline CDR1 and CDR2 sequences are KGHSH and LQKENI. J lost 0 bases, V lost 4 bases, and 4 bases had no gene match. CDR3 DNA: TGTGCCAGCTCACTAACAGGGGGGCTGAACACTGAAGCTTTCTTT. Its protein product is CASSLTGGLNTEAFF. Full variable domain (outside the CDR3, taken from reference TRBV18 and TRBJ1-1): NAGVMQNPRHLVRRRGQEARLRCSPMKGHSHVYWYRQLPEEGLKFMVYLQKENIIDESGMPKERFSAEFPKEGPSILRIQQVVRGDSAAYFCASSLTGGLNTEAFFGQGTRLTVV.

The chain joins TRBV6-1 to TRBJ1-5; the match to TRBD1 covers 12 bases. From germline, CDR1 is MNHNS and CDR2 SASEGT. The V gene end was trimmed by 7 bases and the J gene end by 2 bases; junction bases not matched to a gene: 3. This CDR3 spans 15 amino acids. CDR3 residues: CASTGQGAGNQPQHF. As DNA, the CDR3 is TGTGCCAGCACGGGACAGGGGGCAGGCAATCAGCCCCAGCATTTT.

The J gene is TRBJ1-5, the V gene TRBV7-9, with D unresolved. This CDR3 is 12 amino acids long. Trimming removed 1 base at V and 7 bases at J, with 5 bases between. The germline gives CDR1 SEHNR, CDR2 FQNEAQ (reference sequence). The CDR3 sequence is CASSLGIQPQHF. DNA of the CDR3: TGTGCCAGCAGCTTAGGTATCCAGCCCCAGCATTTT.